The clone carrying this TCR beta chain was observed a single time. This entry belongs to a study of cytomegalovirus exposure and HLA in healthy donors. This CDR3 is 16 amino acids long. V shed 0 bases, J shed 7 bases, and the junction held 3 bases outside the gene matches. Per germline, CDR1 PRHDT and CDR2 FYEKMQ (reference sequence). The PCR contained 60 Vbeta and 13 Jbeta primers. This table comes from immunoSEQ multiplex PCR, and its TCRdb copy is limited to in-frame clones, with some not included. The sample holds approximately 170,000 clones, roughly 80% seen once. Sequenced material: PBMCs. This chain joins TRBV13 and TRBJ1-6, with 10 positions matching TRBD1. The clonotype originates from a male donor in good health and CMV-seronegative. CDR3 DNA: TGTGCCAGCAGCTTAGGCGGGGGACAGGGGAATTCACCCCTCCACTTT. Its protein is CASSLGGGQGNSPLHF.